This T cell receptor beta chain was observed in a study of blood T cell repertoires in COVID-19. CDR1 is LGHDT and CDR2 is YNNKEL in the germline V gene (reference sequence). Trimming removed 1 base at V and 1 base at J, with 11 bases between. The CDR3 consists of 15 residues. Original analysis: Scientists estimated how many nucleated cells there were by amplifying reference gene primers. Clones were read by immunoSEQ multiplex PCR, and TCRdb kept only the in-frame ones, dropping some. V and J calls plus clone size are reproduced from that table; the DNA served to infer D and trimming. The sample carries 200,000 or so clones, under 90% recorded once.

Sequencing used peripheral blood. This sequence originates from a man older than 75 with acute or convalescent COVID-19. V and J are TRBV3-1 (or the pseudogene TRBV3-2) and TRBJ2-7; perhaps TRBD2 as D (7 bases). The CDR3 spells CASSQGGGGSYEQYV. The CDR3 region has the DNA TGTGCCAGCAGCCAAGGGGGAGGGGGTTCCTACGAGCAGTACGTC.